This T cell receptor (beta chain) is drawn from a study of shared clonotypes between healthy human individuals (dated by TCRdb to the early 2020s). Regarding the complete study: A couple of women and a few men aged 18 to 49 years were included in the cohort. For each donor, CD4 naive and CD4 memory were each run on three plates, CD8 naive on two plates, and CD8 memory on one plate. Blood TCR repertoires of a handful of healthy adults were deeply sequenced to estimate repertoire size and the extent of clonotype sharing between individuals. To increase sequencing depth and limit assay-specific biases, different laboratories used diverse techniques to prepare libraries and sequence TCR repertoires. Per donor, leukapheresis produced somewhere between about 0.9 and 9 billion PBMCs. Overall study outcomes, separate from this receptor: Based on pairwise subsampling, the degree of clonotype sharing among donors was expected to be affected by sequencing depth. Roughly 5% of naive CD4, 3% to 3.5% of naive CD8, 2.3% of memory CD4, and about 0.4% of memory CD8 clonotypes were shared across several donors. Because the study included only a small number of donors, the genetic and exposure-history diversity represented was limited. Naive subsets generally had larger estimated clonotype richness than memory subsets did. Higher generation probabilities were observed for clonotypes shared by all four sorted-subset donors than for non-shared clonotypes. Sampling was restricted to blood, and TCR repertoires in tissue are likely to differ from TCR repertoires in blood. Rarefaction of sorted-subset datasets indicated incomplete sequencing despite the large sequencing depth.

Including the terminal cysteine and phenylalanine, the CDR3 comprises 14 residues. Kept here is only the CDR3 DNA, which spans 42 bases and is read in frame from base 1. CDR1 and CDR2 are drawn from the germline V gene (reference sequence): SGHKS, YYEKEE. Between the V and J ends, shortened by 3 bases and 3 bases respectively, the junction contains 13 bases. Using the deep immunoSEQ assay, multiplex PCR amplified TCR CDR3 regions from genomic DNA. Extracted genomic DNA from each cell subset was distributed evenly across all wells of several immunoSEQ 96-well plates, and each plate was treated as a replicate. For sorted subsets, 150 to 250 ng of genomic DNA, equivalent to roughly 33,000 T cell genomes, went into each replicate PCR. Purified libraries were measured with a Qubit 3.0 fluorometer, size-checked on a Bioanalyzer 2100, and measured again with the KAPA Library Quantification kit. Each immunoSEQ 96-well plate was sequenced on its own single-read 150-cycle Illumina NextSeq 550 flow cell. In the paper's pipeline: Because the immunoSEQ output included only junctional sequences and no quality scores, the filtering could not be the same as the filtering used for full-length reads. To assign V/J genes and CDR3, sequences were annotated against IMGT germline references using PyIR, a Python wrapper for IgBLAST v1.9. Reads were filtered out if the reads had weak V/J assignments (E-value above 1e-6), no CDR3, stop codons, out-of-frame junctions, or ambiguous translated residues. A V3J clonotype was defined by an identical inferred V gene, J gene, and CDR3 amino acid sequence. To compute the percentage overlap between repertoires, the number of shared unique clonotypes was divided by the size of the smaller repertoire. Three approaches were used to assess repertoire richness: RTK rarefaction, the Chao1 estimator, and Recon v2.1 estimates of unobserved clonotypes. Generation probabilities for all TCRbeta clonotypes obtained by the gDNA method from four donors were computed using OLGA. TCRdb stores this immuneACCESS table with in-frame sequences only. Part of the clones is absent; in the studies checked, under half of the shortfall reflects unresolved V genes, and no reason is known for the rest. V and J calls and clone size follow that table, whereas D and trimming were derived from the DNA. This sample is represented by about 1.4 million clones; approximately 96% of them were singletons. The ten top clones hold over 1% of the sample.

For this clone: Its antigen remains undetermined. The record has no base qualities; no much larger clone is one base away.

Healthy HIV-negative adults with no recently reported acute infections or vaccinations were included as donors. Only Caucasian adults living in Nashville, Tennessee, USA were represented among the donors. CD4+ T cells were enriched through magnetic negative selection, after which naive cells were positively selected on CD45RA and the remaining negative fraction served as the memory subset. Blood was collected by leukapheresis, and PBMCs were isolated by Ficoll-Histopaque density gradient centrifugation and then cryopreserved in liquid nitrogen vapor phase. Analytical flow cytometry was used to check the purity and quantity of each magnetically sorted T cell population. Genomic DNA was isolated from each sorted fraction and quantified by UV absorbance on a Nanodrop 2000c.

The receptor's source is a man aged 25-45 years in good health. The rearranged segments are TRBV5-5 and TRBJ2-7; the D gene lacks a confident call. Sequenced material: naive CD4+ T cells sorted from blood. Read against the paper, the sample's cell subset or site label means: CD45RA+ positively selected. The bases are TGTGCCAGCAGCTCTAGACATGGAAGCTACGAGCAGTACTTC. The translation is CASSSRHGSYEQYF.